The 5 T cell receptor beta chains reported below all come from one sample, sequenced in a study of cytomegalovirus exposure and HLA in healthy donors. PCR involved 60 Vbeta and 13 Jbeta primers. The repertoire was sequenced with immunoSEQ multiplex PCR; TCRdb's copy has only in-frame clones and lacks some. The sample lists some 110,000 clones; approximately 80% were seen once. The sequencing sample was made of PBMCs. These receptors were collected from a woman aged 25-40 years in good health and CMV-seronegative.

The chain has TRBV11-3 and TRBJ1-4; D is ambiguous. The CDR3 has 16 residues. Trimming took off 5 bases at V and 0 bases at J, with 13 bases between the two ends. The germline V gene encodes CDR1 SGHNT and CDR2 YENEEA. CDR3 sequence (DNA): TGTGCCAGCAGCGACATGCCGGATGCAACTAATGAAAAACTGTTTTTT. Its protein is CASSDMPDATNEKLFF.

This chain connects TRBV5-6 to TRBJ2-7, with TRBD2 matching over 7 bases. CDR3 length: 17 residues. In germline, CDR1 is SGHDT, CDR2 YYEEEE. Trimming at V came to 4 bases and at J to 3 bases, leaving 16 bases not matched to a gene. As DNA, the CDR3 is TGTGCCAGCAGCCACGGGACTACGGGACTCCCGCTCTACGAGCAGTACTTC. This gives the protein CASSHGTTGLPLYEQYF.

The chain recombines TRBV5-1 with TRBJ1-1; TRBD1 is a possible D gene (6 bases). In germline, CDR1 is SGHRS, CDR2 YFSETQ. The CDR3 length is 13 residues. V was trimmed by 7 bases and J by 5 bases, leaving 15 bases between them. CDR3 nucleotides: TGCGCCAGCGAAGGGGGTGGAAGGACTGAAGCTTTCTTT. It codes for CASEGGGRTEAFF.

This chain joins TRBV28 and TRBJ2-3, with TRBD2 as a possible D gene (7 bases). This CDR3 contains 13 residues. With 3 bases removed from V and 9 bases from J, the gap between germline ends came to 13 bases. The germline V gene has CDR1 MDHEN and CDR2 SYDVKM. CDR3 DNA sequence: TGTGCCAGCAGTTTCGGGGGGCCGGGGACGCAGTATTTT. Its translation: CASSFGGPGTQYF.

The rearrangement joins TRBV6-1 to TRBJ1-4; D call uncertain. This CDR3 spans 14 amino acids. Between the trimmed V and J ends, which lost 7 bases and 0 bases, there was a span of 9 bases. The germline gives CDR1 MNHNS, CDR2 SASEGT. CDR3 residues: CASILDPTNEKLFF. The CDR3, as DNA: TGTGCCAGCATCCTAGACCCAACTAATGAAAAACTGTTTTTT.